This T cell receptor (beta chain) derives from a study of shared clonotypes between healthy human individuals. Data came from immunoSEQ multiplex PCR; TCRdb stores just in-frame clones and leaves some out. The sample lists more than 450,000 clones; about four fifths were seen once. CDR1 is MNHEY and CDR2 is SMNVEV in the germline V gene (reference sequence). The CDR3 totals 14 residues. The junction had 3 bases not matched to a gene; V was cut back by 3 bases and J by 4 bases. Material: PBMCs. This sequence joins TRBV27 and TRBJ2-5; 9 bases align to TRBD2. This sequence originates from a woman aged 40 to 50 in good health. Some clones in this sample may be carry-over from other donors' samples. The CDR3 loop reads CASSFRGGGETQYF. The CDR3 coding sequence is TGTGCCAGCAGTTTTCGCGGGGGGGGAGAGACCCAGTACTTC.